Below are 15 T cell receptor beta chains sequenced from a single sample in a study of CD8 T cells in ankylosing spondylitis. Each CDR3 protein is one row after TCRdb ran MiXCR on the 5' RACE reads. The sample has 200,000 to 250,000 distinct CDR3 sequences, 5.5% to 7.5% seen once; the top ten hold more than 13%. These receptors have no known antigen. Study-wide results and caveats: Among TCR beta sequences, a motif of several highly homologous variants appeared characteristic of ankylosing spondylitis blood.

The sample taken for sequencing was blood, either unsorted or a sorted T cell fraction (not recorded which). These TCRs come from a male donor with ankylosing spondylitis.

The CDR3 loop is CASASMTSSVGEQFF. In nucleotides, the CDR3 is TGTGCTAGTGCTTCGATGACTAGTAGTGTTGGTGAGCAGTTCTTC. V usage is TRBV12-5 and J usage is TRBJ2-1; tentatively, D is TRBD2 (6 bases). The ends were cut back, 7 bases at V and 9 bases at J, with 22 bases in the middle. The CDR3 has 15 residues. Germline values: CDR1 LGHNT, CDR2 FRNRAP. The complete variable domain, with remaining parts taken from reference TRBV12-5 and TRBJ2-1, reads DARVTQTPRHKVTEMGQEVTMRCQPILGHNTVFWYRQTMMQGLELLAYFRNRAPLDDSGMPKDRFSAEMPDATLATLKIQPSEPRDSAVYFCASASMTSSVGEQFFGPGTRLTVL.

Concerning this clonotype: This may be a read error, as it is one base from a much larger clone. This chain connects TRBV20-1 to TRBJ2-1; possible D gene TRBD2, 6 bases. CDR1 is DFQATT, CDR2 SNEGSKA, per germline (reference sequence). This CDR3 contains 16 residues. In nucleotides, the CDR3 is TGCTGTGCTAGAGCAGATAGGAGCGGGCGGAACAATGAGCAGTTCTTC. It yields the protein CCARADRSGRNNEQFF.

This clonotype was recorded many times. V usage is TRBV4-3 and J usage is TRBJ1-1, with D uncertain. Germline V gene sequence: CDR1 LGHNA, CDR2 YSLEER. The V and J ends lost 5 bases and 2 bases respectively, with 6 bases between them. This CDR3 region has 12 residues. The CDR3 reads CASSSPNTEAFF. The CDR3 nucleotides are TGCGCCAGCAGCTCCCCAAACACTGAAGCTTTCTTT.

This clonotype was seen at least ten times. The J gene is TRBJ1-3, the V gene TRBV28; TRBD1 matches 7 bases. This CDR3 is built from 13 residues. Trimming removed 7 bases from V and 2 bases from J; junction bases left unmatched: 2. Per germline, CDR1 MDHEN and CDR2 SYDVKM. In DNA, the CDR3 is TGTGCCAGCATAACAGGGGCTGGAAACACCATATATTTT. Protein: CASITGAGNTIYF.

This clonotype was counted ten times or more. At one boundary the junction diverges from the germline segment, which might be a read error. V gene TRBV6-5 combines with J gene TRBJ2-7; D gene ambiguous. CDR1 is MNHEY and CDR2 is SVGAGI in the germline V gene. The CDR3 loop spans 15 amino acids. In DNA, the CDR3 is TGTGCCAGCAGTTACATGCCAGGAAGCTCCCACGAGCAGTACTTC. This translates into CASSYMPGSSHEQYF.

In its sample, this clonotype was seen many times. The CDR3 loop is CASSLSGDTYEQYF. The DNA for the CDR3 is TGTGCCAGCAGCTTGTCGGGGGACACCTACGAGCAGTACTTC. The rearrangement uses TRBV7-9 and TRBJ2-7; D possibly uses TRBD1 or TRBD2 (6 bases each). V was pared by 3 bases and J by 2 bases, with 11 bases between. CDR3 length: 14 amino acids. Germline loops: CDR1 SEHNR, CDR2 FQNEAQ (reference sequence).

This clonotype showed up many times. The chain couples TRBV4-3 to TRBJ1-6; D ambiguous. The germline V and J ends were trimmed by 1 base and 6 bases, with 10 bases remaining between them. There are 15 residues in the CDR3. Germline V gene lookup returns CDR1 LGHNA and CDR2 YSLEER. The CDR3 region is CASSQGRIFNSPLHF. CDR3 nucleotides: TGCGCCAGCAGCCAAGGTCGTATATTTAATTCACCCCTCCACTTT.

This clonotype was detected ten times or more. This chain connects TRBV3-1 to TRBJ1-2; D unclear. Germline CDR1 is LGHDT and CDR2 is YNNKEL (reference sequence). There are 12 residues in the CDR3. Trimming took off 1 base at V and 7 bases at J, with 7 bases between the two ends. The CDR3 loop is CASSQGNSGYTF. CDR3 sequence (DNA): TGTGCCAGCAGCCAAGGAAACAGTGGCTACACCTTC.

This clonotype showed up many times. V gene TRBV15 combines with J gene TRBJ1-4; a possible D gene is TRBD1 (5 bases). The length of the CDR3 is 14 residues. The V end was cut by 1 base, the J end by 8 bases, with 11 bases between. Germline CDR1 is LNHNV and CDR2 is YYDKDF (reference sequence). CDR3 protein: CATSRGGGYEKLFF. CDR3 bases: TGTGCCACCAGCAGAGGCGGGGGTTACGAAAAACTGTTTTTT.

This clonotype was seen at least ten times. The chain combines TRBV28 with TRBJ2-1; 7 bases map to TRBD2. The junction had 0 bases not matched to a gene; V was cut back by 1 base and J by 6 bases. The CDR3 totals 13 residues. Germline CDR1 reads MDHEN; CDR2 reads SYDVKM. The chain's CDR3 is CASSLSGGNEQFF. The CDR3 bases are TGTGCCAGCAGTTTATCGGGGGGCAATGAGCAGTTCTTC.

This clonotype was found a few times. This rearrangement joins TRBV6-5 to TRBJ2-3; D unclear. V lost 2 bases to trimming and J lost 2 bases, with 8 bases between them. The germline V gene has CDR1 MNHEY and CDR2 SVGAGI. The CDR3 loop spans 14 amino acids. The CDR3 bases are TGTGCCAGCAGTTACGTCGGACCCACAGATACGCAGTATTTT. Its protein product is CASSYVGPTDTQYF.

This clonotype showed up many times. The chain has TRBV7-2 and TRBJ1-1; D is perhaps TRBD1 (6 bases). This CDR3 has 16 residues. The germline V and J ends were trimmed by 5 bases and 2 bases, with 18 bases remaining between them. From germline, CDR1 is SGHTA and CDR2 FQGNSA. The CDR3 DNA is TGTGCCAGCAGCGGCAGCTTTGGGGGCCCAAACACTGAAGCTTTCTTT. This gives the protein CASSGSFGGPNTEAFF.

This clonotype was picked up many times. V and J are TRBV4-1 and TRBJ1-1, with D perhaps TRBD1 (5 bases). CDR3 length: 16 residues. The germline gives CDR1 MGHRA, CDR2 YSYEKL. Trimming stripped 0 bases from V and 5 bases from J, with 16 bases between. The CDR3 DNA follows: TGCGCCAGCAGCCAAGAAGGTATGGGGCCGTTAACTGAAGCTTTCTTT. Its protein is CASSQEGMGPLTEAFF.

This chain links TRBV7-9 with TRBJ1-2; D perhaps matches TRBD1 (5 bases). Germline V gives CDR1 SEHNR, CDR2 FQNEAQ (reference sequence). This CDR3 contains 17 residues. V was cut by 3 bases and J by 2 bases, with 19 bases left in between. The CDR3 DNA is TGTGCCAGCAGCTTCGGGATGGGCAGGGAGGTCAACTATGGCTACACCTTC. Translating gives CASSFGMGREVNYGYTF.

This clonotype was detected ten times or more. V gene TRBV14 combines with J gene TRBJ1-1, with D hard to call. Germline assignment: CDR1 SGHDN and CDR2 FVKESK. V lost 1 base and J 2 bases, leaving 11 bases between the germline ends. The CDR3 sequence is 15 residues long. The CDR3 loop reads CASSQGAGTNTEAFF. In DNA form, the CDR3 reads TGTGCCAGCAGCCAAGGGGCGGGCACCAACACTGAAGCTTTCTTT. Using reference TRBV14 and TRBJ1-1 for the parts outside the CDR3, the full variable domain is EAGVTQFPSHSVIEKGQTVTLRCDPISGHDNLYWYRRVMGKEIKFLLHFVKESKQDESGMPNNRFLAERTGGTYSTLKVQPAELEDSGVYFCASSQGAGTNTEAFFGQGTRLTVV.